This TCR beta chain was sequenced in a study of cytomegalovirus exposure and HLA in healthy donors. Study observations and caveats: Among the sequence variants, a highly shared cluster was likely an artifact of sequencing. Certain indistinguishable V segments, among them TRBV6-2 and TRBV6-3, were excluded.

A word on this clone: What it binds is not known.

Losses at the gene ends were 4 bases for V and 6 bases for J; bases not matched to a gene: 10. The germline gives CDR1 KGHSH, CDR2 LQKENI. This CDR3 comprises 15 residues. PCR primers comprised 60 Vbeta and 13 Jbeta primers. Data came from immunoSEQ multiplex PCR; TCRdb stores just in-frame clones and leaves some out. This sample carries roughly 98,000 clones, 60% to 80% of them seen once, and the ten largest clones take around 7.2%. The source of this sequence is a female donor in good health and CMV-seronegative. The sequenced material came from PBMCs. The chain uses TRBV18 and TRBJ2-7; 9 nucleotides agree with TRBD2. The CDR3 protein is CASSQDGTAGGEQYF. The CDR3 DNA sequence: TGTGCCAGCTCACAAGACGGAACAGCGGGGGGCGAGCAGTACTTC.